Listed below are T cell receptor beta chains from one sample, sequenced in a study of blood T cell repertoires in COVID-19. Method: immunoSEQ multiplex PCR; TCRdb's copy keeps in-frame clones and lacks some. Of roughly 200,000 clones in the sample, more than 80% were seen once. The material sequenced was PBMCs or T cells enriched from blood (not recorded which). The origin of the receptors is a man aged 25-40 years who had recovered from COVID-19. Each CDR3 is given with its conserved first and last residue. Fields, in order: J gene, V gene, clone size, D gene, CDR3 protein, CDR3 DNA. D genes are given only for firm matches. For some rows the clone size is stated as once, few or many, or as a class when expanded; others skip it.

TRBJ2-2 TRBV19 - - CASMRDANTGELFF TGTGCCAGTATGCGGGACGCGAACACCGGGGAGCTGTTTTTT
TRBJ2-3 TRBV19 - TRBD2 CASSTPSGTRTDTQYF TGTGCCAGTAGTACCCCTAGCGGGACCCGCACAGATACGCAGTATTTT
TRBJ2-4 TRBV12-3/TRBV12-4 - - CASSRQGTDIQYF TGTGCCAGCAGCCGCCAGGGAACGGACATTCAGTACTTC
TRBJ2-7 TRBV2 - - CASSYSNEQYF TGTGCCAGCAGTTATAGTAACGAGCAGTACTTC
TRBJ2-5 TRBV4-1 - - CASSQPGETQYF TGCGCCAGCAGCCAACCGGGGGAGACCCAGTACTTC
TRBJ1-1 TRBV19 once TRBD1 CASSIGTGGEMSGTEAFF TGTGCCAGTAGTATAGGGACAGGGGGCGAAATGAGCGGCACTGAAGCTTTCTTT
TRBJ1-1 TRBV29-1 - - CSVRPTQGNTEAFF TGCAGCGTTCGACCGACCCAGGGGAACACTGAAGCTTTCTTT
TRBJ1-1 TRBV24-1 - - CATSDDGDSTEAFF TGTGCCACCAGTGATGACGGGGATAGCACTGAAGCTTTCTTT
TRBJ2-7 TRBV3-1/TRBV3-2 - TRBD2 CASSPSGRKYEQYF TGTGCCAGCAGTCCAAGCGGGAGAAAGTACGAGCAGTACTTC
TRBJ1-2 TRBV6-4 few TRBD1 CASSATGGLGYTF TGTGCCAGCAGCGCAACAGGGGGCCTTGGCTACACCTTC
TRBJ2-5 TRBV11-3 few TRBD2 CASSLRGGGQETQYF TGTGCCTCCAGCCTTAGGGGCGGGGGTCAAGAGACCCAGTACTTC
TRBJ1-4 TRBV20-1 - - CSARAVEKLFF TGCAGTGCAAGAGCGGTGGAAAAACTGTTTTTT
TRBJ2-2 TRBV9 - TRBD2 CASSPSGSLGGELFF TGTGCCAGCAGCCCCAGCGGGAGCCTCGGCGGGGAGCTGTTTTTT
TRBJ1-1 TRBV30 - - CAWTKRAATDEAFF TGTGCCTGGACGAAGAGGGCAGCGACTGACGAAGCTTTCTTT
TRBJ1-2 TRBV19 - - CASSPGTSYGYTF TGTGCCAGTAGCCCAGGGACAAGCTATGGCTACACCTTC
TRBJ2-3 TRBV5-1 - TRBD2 CASSPTSGAADTQYF TGCGCCAGCAGCCCGACTAGCGGAGCAGCAGATACGCAGTATTTT
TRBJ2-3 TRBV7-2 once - CASSFPDITDTQYF TGTGCCAGCAGCTTTCCGGACATCACAGATACGCAGTATTTT
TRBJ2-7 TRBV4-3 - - CASSQAGEGGASYEQYF TGCGCCAGCAGCCAAGCGGGGGAAGGGGGCGCTTCCTACGAGCAGTACTTC
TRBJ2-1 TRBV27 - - CASSLWAQGDEQFF TGTGCCAGCAGTTTATGGGCACAGGGCGATGAGCAGTTCTTC
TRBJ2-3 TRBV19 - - CASRKGGNTDTQYF TGTGCCAGTAGAAAGGGGGGGAACACAGATACGCAGTATTTT
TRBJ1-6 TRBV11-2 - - CASSLGLRGSGSPLHF TGTGCCAGCAGCCTTGGACTAAGAGGCTCTGGTTCACCCCTCCACTTT
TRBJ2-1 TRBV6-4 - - CASSPSPVSDIWNEQFF TGTGCCAGCAGTCCGTCGCCGGTCTCGGACATCTGGAATGAGCAGTTCTTC
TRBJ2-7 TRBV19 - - CASSIDRGKQYF TGTGCCAGTAGTATAGATCGGGGGAAGCAGTACTTC
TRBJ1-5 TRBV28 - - CASSSGSGWPQHF TGTGCCAGCAGTTCAGGGTCCGGTTGGCCCCAGCATTTT
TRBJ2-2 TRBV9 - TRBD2 CASSPGTSLGGELFF TGTGCCAGCAGCCCCGGGACTAGCCTGGGCGGGGAGCTGTTTTTT
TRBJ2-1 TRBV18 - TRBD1 CASSPTGQGSNEQFF TGTGCCAGCTCACCAACGGGACAGGGTAGTAATGAGCAGTTCTTC
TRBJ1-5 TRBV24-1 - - CATSDGGRGVSQPQHF TGTGCCACCAGTGATGGGGGACGGGGGGTAAGTCAGCCCCAGCATTTT
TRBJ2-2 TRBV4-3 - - CASSQVITGLGGELFF TGCGCCAGCAGCCAAGTAATCACAGGGTTGGGCGGGGAGCTGTTTTTT
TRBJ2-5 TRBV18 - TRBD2 CASSPPGASGPQEETQYF TGTGCCAGCTCACCACCGGGGGCTAGCGGGCCTCAAGAAGAGACCCAGTACTTC
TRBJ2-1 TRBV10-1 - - CASSEPGLRANEQFF TGCGCCAGCAGTGAGCCTGGACTTAGGGCCAATGAGCAGTTCTTC
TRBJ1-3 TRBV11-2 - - CASSQLRHGGEAGNTIYF TGTGCCAGCAGCCAACTTCGGCATGGAGGGGAAGCTGGAAACACCATATATTTT
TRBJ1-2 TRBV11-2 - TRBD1 CASSLGRGPYGYTF TGTGCCAGCAGCTTAGGTAGGGGGCCCTATGGCTACACCTTC
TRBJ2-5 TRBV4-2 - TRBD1 CASSQVAGGIGETQYF TGTGCCAGCAGCCAAGTGGCAGGGGGTATTGGAGAGACCCAGTACTTC
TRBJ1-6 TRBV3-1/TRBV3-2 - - CASSQARGNSPLHF TGTGCCAGCAGCCAAGCCAGGGGTAATTCACCCCTCCACTTT
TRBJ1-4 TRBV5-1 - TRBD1 CASRDRVEEKLFF TGCGCCAGCCGGGACAGGGTGGAAGAAAAACTGTTTTTT
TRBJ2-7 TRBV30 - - CAWSVKTVSSYEQYF TGTGCCTGGAGTGTAAAAACAGTTAGCTCCTACGAGCAGTACTTC
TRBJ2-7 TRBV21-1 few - CASSKALHRLHYEQYF TGTGCCAGCAGCAAAGCACTCCACAGGCTTCACTACGAGCAGTACTTC
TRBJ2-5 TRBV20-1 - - CSASREYQETQYF TGCAGTGCTAGTCGGGAGTACCAAGAGACCCAGTACTTC
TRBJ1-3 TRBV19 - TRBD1 CASTSKRQGSGNTIYF TGTGCCAGTACCTCGAAAAGACAGGGCTCTGGAAACACCATATATTTT
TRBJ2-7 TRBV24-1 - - CATSDLLWSEQYF TGTGCCACCAGTGATTTGCTCTGGAGCGAGCAGTACTTC
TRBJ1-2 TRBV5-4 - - CASSPDRNYGYTF TGTGCCAGCAGCCCTGACAGGAACTATGGCTACACCTTC